A single sample is the source of the 25 T cell receptor beta chains below, sequenced in a study of cytotoxic CD8 clonotypes in ibrutinib-treated CLL. Sequenced by immunoSEQ multiplex PCR; TCRdb stores in-frame clones only, minus some. The data contain 90,000 to 100,000 clones, almost 80% of them singletons. The sample consisted of PBMCs, taken after 12 months of ibrutinib treatment. These TCRs come from a human donor with chronic lymphocytic leukemia.

The chain carries TRBV5-1 and TRBJ2-3; D ambiguous. The germline V gene has CDR1 SGHRS and CDR2 YFSETQ. The length of the CDR3 is 11 residues. Trimming removed 3 bases from V and 3 bases from J, with 2 bases in between. The CDR3 sequence is CASSSTDTQYF. In nucleotides, the CDR3 is TGCGCCAGCAGCTCAACAGATACGCAGTATTTT.

This chain connects TRBV5-6 to TRBJ2-5; D unclear. From germline, CDR1 is SGHDT and CDR2 YYEEEE. The CDR3 has 13 amino acids. Trimming removed 3 bases at V and 6 bases at J, with 12 bases between. CDR3 sequence reads: CASSSYLTQTQYF. The CDR3, as DNA: TGTGCCAGCAGCTCGTACTTAACCCAGACCCAGTACTTC. The variable domain in full, completed from reference TRBV5-6 and TRBJ2-5, reads DAGVTQSPTHLIKTRGQQVTLRCSPKSGHDTVSWYQQALGQGPQFIFQYYEEEERQRGNFPDRFSGHQFPNYSSELNVNALLLGDSALYLCASSSYLTQTQYFGPGTRLLVL.

The chain carries TRBV5-1 and TRBJ1-2; TRBD1 aligns across 8 bases. The CDR3 is 14 residues long. V trimming: 0 bases; J trimming: 6 bases; junction bases outside the gene matches: 4. In germline, CDR1 is SGHRS, CDR2 YFSETQ. The DNA for the CDR3 is TGCGCCAGCAGCTTGGGGCAGGGGGCGCATGGCTACACCTTC. Protein sequence: CASSLGQGAHGYTF.

V and J are TRBV10-3 and TRBJ2-7; D not certain. V lost 4 bases, J lost 6 bases, and 10 bases lay in between. Per germline, CDR1 ENHRY and CDR2 SYGVKD. The CDR3 has 12 amino acids. The CDR3 nucleotides read TGTGCCATCAGTGCGAAGGAGTCCGAGCAGTACTTC. It encodes CAISAKESEQYF.

The rearrangement uses TRBV18 and TRBJ2-7; D not certain. Germline V CDR1 and CDR2: KGHSH, LQKENI. The V end was cut by 3 bases, the J end by 1 base, with 7 bases between. This CDR3 has 13 residues. CDR3 residues: CASSPSKSYEQYF. The CDR3 nucleotides are TGTGCCAGCTCACCGTCGAAGTCCTACGAGCAGTACTTC.

This rearrangement joins TRBV6-6 to TRBJ1-1; possibly TRBD1 for D (5 bases). Germline values: CDR1 MNHNY, CDR2 SVGAGI (reference sequence). V dropped 7 bases and J dropped 8 bases, with 20 bases sitting between them. CDR3 length: 14 amino acids. The chain's CDR3 is CASTEPRQLWEAFF. DNA of the CDR3: TGTGCCAGCACCGAACCGAGACAGCTTTGGGAAGCTTTCTTT.

The genes are TRBV19 and TRBJ2-5; D might be TRBD1 or TRBD2, each matching 5 bases. CDR1 and CDR2 from the germline V gene are LNHDA and SQIVND (reference sequence). The V gene lost 7 bases and the J gene lost 6 bases, with 18 bases spanning the gap. There are 14 residues in the CDR3. CDR3 residues: CASTPSGRRKTQYF. DNA of the CDR3: TGTGCCAGTACCCCGTCGGGGCGGAGGAAGACCCAGTACTTC.

This clone has only a few counts. V and J are TRBV5-5 and TRBJ1-2; 9 bases match TRBD1. Trimming at V came to 4 bases and at J to 4 bases, leaving 8 bases not matched to a gene. CDR3 size: 15 residues. Germline values: CDR1 SGHKS, CDR2 YYEKEE (reference sequence). CDR3 sequence reads: CASSPQTGGSYGYTF. The DNA for the CDR3 is TGTGCCAGCAGCCCTCAGACAGGGGGGAGCTATGGCTACACCTTC.

This clone has just one count. V usage is TRBV15 and J usage is TRBJ1-2; D not certain. CDR3 length: 17 residues. V was pared by 0 bases and J by 0 bases, with 14 bases between. Per germline, CDR1 LNHNV and CDR2 YYDKDF (reference sequence). The CDR3 here is CATSRESPQTTNYGYTF. In DNA form, the CDR3 reads TGTGCCACCAGCAGAGAGTCGCCACAGACAACTAACTATGGCTACACCTTC.

Regarding this clone: The same CDR3 also results from other DNA sequences found in this sample. This chain connects TRBV6-6 to TRBJ2-7, with D maybe TRBD2 (5 bases). This CDR3 is built from 14 residues. The V end lost 0 bases, the J end lost 2 bases, and 8 bases lay between the germline ends. In germline, CDR1 is MNHNY, CDR2 SVGAGI (reference sequence). The CDR3 DNA sequence: TGTGCCAGCAGTTACTCGACGGGGACCTACGAGCAGTACTTC. This sequence encodes CASSYSTGTYEQYF.

Notes on this clone: One end of the junction is discordant with germline, which a read error may explain. The chain is built from TRBV7-7 and TRBJ1-2, with a possible D match to TRBD1 (5 bases). From germline, CDR1 is SSHAT and CDR2 FNYEAQ (reference sequence). The CDR3 sequence is 15 residues long. The CDR3 DNA sequence: TGTGCCAGGAACAACCGGACAACGCCTAATTATGGCTACACCTTC. Translating gives CARNNRTTPNYGYTF.

This clone was counted only a few times. The genes are TRBV4-1 and TRBJ1-5, with D possibly matching TRBD1 (5 bases). The germline CDR1 and CDR2 sequences are MGHRA and YSYEKL. The V end lost 1 base, the J end lost 6 bases, and 10 bases lay between the germline ends. The CDR3 length is 14 residues. CDR3 loop: CASSQGGGFQPQHF. The CDR3 DNA reads as TGCGCCAGCAGCCAAGGGGGGGGATTTCAGCCCCAGCATTTT.

V is TRBV28 and J is TRBJ1-5; 7 bases map to TRBD1. The CDR3 has 14 residues. From germline, CDR1 is MDHEN and CDR2 SYDVKM. Unmatched junction bases numbered 7, after V lost 2 bases and J lost 9 bases. The DNA of the CDR3 is TGTGCCAGCAGTTTAAAGACAGGGTGGATGCCCCAGCATTTT. Amino acids: CASSLKTGWMPQHF.

The V gene is TRBV7-2, the J gene TRBJ2-1; possibly TRBD2 for D (6 bases). CDR1 and CDR2 from the germline V gene are SGHTA and FQGNSA. This CDR3 spans 12 amino acids. V shed 6 bases and J shed 4 bases, with 7 bases lying between them. The chain's CDR3 is CASRGGYNEQFF. CDR3 bases: TGTGCCAGCAGGGGGGGATACAATGAGCAGTTCTTC.

The chain is built from TRBV19 and TRBJ2-1; 8 bases are shared with TRBD2. V trimming: 0 bases; J trimming: 15 bases; junction bases outside the gene matches: 22. The CDR3 runs 18 residues. Germline assignment: CDR1 LNHDA and CDR2 SQIVND (reference sequence). The CDR3 sequence is CASSIDDIPGGGPFNPFF. As DNA, the CDR3 is TGTGCCAGTAGTATAGATGACATTCCAGGCGGGGGGCCCTTCAATCCGTTCTTC.

This clone appeared once. The gene calls are TRBV6-1 and TRBJ1-5, with a possible D match to TRBD1 (5 bases). Looked up from germline, CDR1 is MNHNS and CDR2 is SASEGT. The CDR3 contains 15 residues. The ends were cut back, 4 bases at V and 7 bases at J, with 17 bases in the middle. CDR3 in amino acids: CASSVGQGNHQPQHF. The CDR3 bases are TGTGCCAGCAGTGTGGGTCAGGGTAACCACCAGCCCCAGCATTTT.

This clone was seen only once. This chain joins TRBV4-2 and TRBJ1-2, with D maybe TRBD1 (5 bases). The length of the CDR3 is 13 residues. Germline lookup yields CDR1 LGHNA and CDR2 YNFKEQ. Trimming removed 5 bases from V and 12 bases from J, with 19 bases in between. CDR3 coding DNA: TGTGCCAGCAGCTTTAACGCAGGGATAGAGGACACCTTC. This translates into CASSFNAGIEDTF.

This rearrangement joins TRBV28 to TRBJ2-7; perhaps TRBD2 as D (7 bases). The CDR3 runs 15 residues. V shed 4 bases and J shed 3 bases, with 16 bases lying between them. From germline, CDR1 is MDHEN and CDR2 SYDVKM. CDR3 DNA: TGTGCCAGCAGTTCCCAGAGGGGGGGACTCTACGAGCAGTACTTC. This translates into CASSSQRGGLYEQYF.

This clone was detected once. The rearrangement links TRBV6-5 to TRBJ2-7; no reliable D call. From germline, CDR1 is MNHEY and CDR2 SVGAGI. This CDR3 contains 13 residues. V was pared by 2 bases and J by 6 bases, with 11 bases between. The CDR3 DNA sequence: TGTGCCAGCAGTTACGCGCACAGAGCCGAGCAGTACTTC. This gives the protein CASSYAHRAEQYF.

The J gene is TRBJ2-1, the V gene TRBV11-2; no definite D call. From germline, CDR1 is SGHAT and CDR2 FQNNGV. The ends were cut back, 5 bases at V and 9 bases at J, with 11 bases in the middle. The length of the CDR3 is 12 residues. CDR3 coding DNA: TGTGCCAGCAGCCTGGGGTGGACTGAGCAGTTCTTC. Amino acid sequence: CASSLGWTEQFF.

The rearrangement uses TRBV4-1 and TRBJ2-3; D could derive from TRBD1 or TRBD2 (5 bases each). CDR3 length: 17 amino acids. V was pared by 5 bases and J by 7 bases, with 25 bases between. CDR1 is MGHRA, CDR2 YSYEKL, per germline. CDR3 region: CASSSYQGTGREHTQYF. DNA for the CDR3: TGCGCCAGCAGCTCGTATCAAGGAACAGGCAGGGAGCATACGCAGTATTTT.

The V and J genes are TRBV7-2 and TRBJ2-1; D not certain. Germline CDR1 reads SGHTA; CDR2 reads FQGNSA. The V and J ends lost 5 bases and 9 bases respectively, with 14 bases between them. The CDR3 loop spans 13 amino acids. The chain's CDR3 is CASSLSRTPEQFF. Here the CDR3 DNA reads TGTGCCAGCAGCCTAAGTCGGACCCCTGAGCAGTTCTTC.

This clone was detected a few times. The genes are TRBV6-6 and TRBJ1-2; TRBD1 is a possible D gene (5 bases). The CDR3 loop spans 12 amino acids. V lost 4 bases, J lost 4 bases, and 7 bases lay in between. From germline, CDR1 is MNHNY and CDR2 SVGAGI (reference sequence). CDR3 amino acids: CASSSGSYGYTF. In DNA form, the CDR3 reads TGTGCCAGCAGTTCAGGGAGCTATGGCTACACCTTC.

This rearrangement joins TRBV7-3 to TRBJ2-3, with a tentative D call TRBD2 (5 bases). Trimming shortened V by 7 bases and J by 2 bases, and 13 bases separated the two germline ends. The CDR3 runs to 14 residues. Germline V gives CDR1 SGHTA, CDR2 FQGTGA. The CDR3 here is CASNLGGHTDTQYF. CDR3 coding DNA: TGTGCCAGCAACTTGGGCGGGCACACAGATACGCAGTATTTT.

The V call is TRBV5-1, the J call TRBJ2-3; D assignment may be TRBD1 or TRBD2 (5 bases each). The CDR3 spans 16 residues. V was trimmed by 4 bases and J by 2 bases, leaving 17 bases between them. From germline, CDR1 is SGHRS and CDR2 YFSETQ. The CDR3 reads CASSDPGPAVTDTQYF. The CDR3 DNA is TGCGCCAGCAGCGACCCGGGACCTGCAGTCACAGATACGCAGTATTTT.